The source of this TCR beta chain is a study of neoadjuvant nivolumab and ipilimumab in lung cancer (dated by TCRdb to the early 2020s). Turning to the overall study: Nivolumab was given at 3 mg/kg intravenously on days 1, 15 and 29, and the combination arm added ipilimumab 1 mg/kg on day 1 only. The primary trial endpoint was the major pathologic response (MPR) rate in the intention-to-treat population in each study arm. The trial treated approximately 42 patients with operable NSCLC: approximately 23 were randomized to nivolumab monotherapy and around 21 to nivolumab plus ipilimumab. TCR repertoires in pretherapy (baseline) peripheral blood were compared with TCR repertoires in tumors resected at surgery after neoadjuvant immune checkpoint blockade. Matched pretherapy and resected tumor pairs were analyzed for seven patients, of whom four received nivolumab and three received nivolumab plus ipilimumab. Broad study findings and their caveats: TCR sequencing was performed in a small number of samples. Resected tumors had greater TCR richness and clonality than tumor-adjacent uninvolved lung, and increases were observed in more dual-therapy-treated tumors. From pretherapy to surgery, increases in tumor T-cell richness and clonality were observed in three of three dual-therapy tumors but in only two of four nivolumab-treated tumors. A positive correlation was observed between pretherapy blood TCR richness and richness in tumors resected after neoadjuvant therapy (Spearman R = 0.82). No significant correlation was found between TCR clonality and pathologic tumor regression, and only one major-pathologic-response sample was available for the clonality analysis.

The time point label here, explained by the study, means: at surgical resection after neoadjuvant nivolumab +/- ipilimumab. Samples came from the phase 2 randomized NEOSTAR trial, which tested neoadjuvant nivolumab or nivolumab plus ipilimumab followed by surgery in operable NSCLC. On this clone: Its antigen is still unknown. The sample holds no much larger clone one base away, and base qualities are not on file.

From its cysteine to its phenylalanine, the CDR3 spans 18 amino acids. Only the CDR3 portion is preserved as DNA: 54 bases, with reading frame beginning at the first base. Trimming removed 0 bases from V and 5 bases from J, leaving 22 bases between the germline ends. The germline V gene specifies SGHVS as CDR1 and FQNEAQ as CDR2. Libraries were constructed by the immunoSEQ multiplex PCR assay. For the original study's pipeline: Richness and clonality were used to summarize the repertoires, and clones that significantly expanded or contracted between pre- and post-therapy samples were identified. In TCRdb, the immuneACCESS table is reduced to in-frame sequences with V and J assigned. These tables do not hold every clone; where another copy was compared, an unresolved V gene accounts for under half, and the others remain unexplained. The V and J calls and clone size come from that table; D and trimming were worked out from the DNA. The sample data list 30,000 or so clones, and just over 90% of these were observed just once. The ten most abundant clones make up roughly 4.5% of the sample.

The chain joins TRBV7-8 to TRBJ1-1; the D segment cannot be called with confidence. This material consisted of peripheral blood, taken after neoadjuvant nivolumab, alone or with ipilimumab, at or shortly before surgery. The source is an adult with non-small cell lung cancer. The DNA sequence is TGTGCCAGCAGCTTAGCGTTTAGCCGCGCTAGGGAAGGGACTGAAGCTTTCTTT. Translated, it gives CASSLAFSRAREGTEAFF.